This T cell receptor beta chain came from a study of T cells in Graves' hyperthyroidism and ophthalmopathy. TCR beta CDR3 sequences were amplified from RNA transcripts. HTBI primers were used for first-round RT-PCR of the TCR CDR3. TCRdb passed the multiplex PCR reads through MiXCR, listing each CDR3 protein once. Of about 340,000 distinct CDR3 sequences listed, over 15% are singletons. This clonotype was found a few times. This CDR3 region has 13 residues. The J segment lost 1 base and the V segment lost 8 bases, leaving 4 bases of the junction unmatched. Per germline, CDR1 MNHNS and CDR2 SASEGT. The receptor's source is a woman aged 45-60 years with Graves' hyperthyroidism. The rearrangement joins TRBV6-1 to TRBJ1-1; 7 nucleotides agree with TRBD1. Input material: blood. The chain's CDR3 is CASQGERNTEAFF. The CDR3, as DNA: TGTGCCAGCCAGGGGGAGAGGAACACTGAAGCTTTCTTT.